Included here is one T cell receptor beta chain sequence, with context. The antigen remains undetermined. The sample comes from a study of graft-versus-host responses after intestinal transplantation. As for the study in general: All recipients were transplanted with multivisceral, liver-intestinal, or isolated intestinal grafts. Study outcomes and limitations: Recipient bone marrow held GvH clones, some seen earlier in ileum or blood.

Deletions cut 7 bases from V and 8 bases from J, with 12 bases between. Germline V CDR1 and CDR2: LNHDA, SQIVND (reference sequence). CDR3 length: 13 amino acids. Assay: immunoSEQ multiplex PCR; the TCRdb copy retains only in-frame clones and omits some. The table has approximately 130,000 clones, about 92% seen once; the top ten hold over 0.15%. The chain has TRBV19 and TRBJ1-6, with D perhaps TRBD1 (6 bases). Sequencing was performed on unstimulated CD4+ T cells sorted from spleen or lymph node cells, taken before intestinal transplant. This clonotype was obtained from a human donor who received an intestinal transplant. CDR3 sequence reads: CASMGGGYSPLHF. CDR3 sequence (DNA): TGTGCCAGTATGGGGGGGGGCTATTCACCCCTCCACTTT.